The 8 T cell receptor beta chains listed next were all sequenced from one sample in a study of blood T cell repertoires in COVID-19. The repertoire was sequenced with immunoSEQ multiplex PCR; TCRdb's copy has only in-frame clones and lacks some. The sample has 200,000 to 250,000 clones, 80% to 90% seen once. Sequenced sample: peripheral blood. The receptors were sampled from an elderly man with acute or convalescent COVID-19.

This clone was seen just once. Here the CDR3 DNA reads TGTGCCAGCAGCCCCCCACTAGCGAACACCGGGGAGCTGTTTTTT. The encoded protein is CASSPPLANTGELFF. The rearrangement links TRBV3-1 (or the pseudogene TRBV3-2) to TRBJ2-2; tentative D call: TRBD2 (5 bases). Per the germline V gene, CDR1 is LGHDT and CDR2 is YNNKEL (reference sequence). Trimming removed 4 bases from V and 0 bases from J, with 9 bases in between. The CDR3 extends over 15 amino acids.

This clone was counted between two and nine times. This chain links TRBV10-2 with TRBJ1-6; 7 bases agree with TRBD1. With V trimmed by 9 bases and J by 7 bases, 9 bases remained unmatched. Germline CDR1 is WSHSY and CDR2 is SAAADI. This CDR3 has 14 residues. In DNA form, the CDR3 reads TGCGCCAGTGAAAGGGGGCAGGGGAATTCACCCCTCCACTTT. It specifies CASERGQGNSPLHF.

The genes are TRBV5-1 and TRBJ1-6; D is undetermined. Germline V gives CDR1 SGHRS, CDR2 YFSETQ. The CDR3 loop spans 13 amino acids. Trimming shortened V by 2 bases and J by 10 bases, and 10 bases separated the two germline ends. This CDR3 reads CASSFYSGSPLHF. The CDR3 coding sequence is TGCGCCAGCAGCTTCTATAGCGGCTCACCCCTCCACTTT.

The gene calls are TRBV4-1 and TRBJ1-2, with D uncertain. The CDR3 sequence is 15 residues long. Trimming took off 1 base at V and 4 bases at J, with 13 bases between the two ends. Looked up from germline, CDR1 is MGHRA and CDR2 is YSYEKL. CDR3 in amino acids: CASSQGPSLSYGYTF. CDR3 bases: TGCGCCAGCAGCCAAGGGCCCAGTCTTTCCTATGGCTACACCTTC.

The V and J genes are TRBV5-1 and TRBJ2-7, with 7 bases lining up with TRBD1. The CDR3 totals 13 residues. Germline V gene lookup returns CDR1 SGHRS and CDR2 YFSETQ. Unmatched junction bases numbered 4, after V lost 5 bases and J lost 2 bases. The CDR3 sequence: CASSFDRAYEQYF. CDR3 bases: TGCGCCAGCAGTTTTGACAGGGCCTACGAGCAGTACTTC.

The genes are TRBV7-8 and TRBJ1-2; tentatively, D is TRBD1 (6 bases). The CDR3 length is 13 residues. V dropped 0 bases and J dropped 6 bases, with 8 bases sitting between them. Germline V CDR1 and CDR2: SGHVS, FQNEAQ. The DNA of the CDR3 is TGTGCCAGCAGCTTAGCGTACAGGGATGGCTACACCTTC. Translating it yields CASSLAYRDGYTF.

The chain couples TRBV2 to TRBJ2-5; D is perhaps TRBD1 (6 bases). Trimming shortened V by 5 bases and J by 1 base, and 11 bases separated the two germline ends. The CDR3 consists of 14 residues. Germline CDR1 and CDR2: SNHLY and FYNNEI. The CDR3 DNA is TGTGCCAGCAGTCCCCGGACAGTCCAAGAGACCCAGTACTTC. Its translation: CASSPRTVQETQYF.

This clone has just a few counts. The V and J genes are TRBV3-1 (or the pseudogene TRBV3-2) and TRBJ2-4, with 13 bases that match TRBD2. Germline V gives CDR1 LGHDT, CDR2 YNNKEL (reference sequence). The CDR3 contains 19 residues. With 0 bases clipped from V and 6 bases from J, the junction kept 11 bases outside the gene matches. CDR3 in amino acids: CASSQDGARGLAGINIQYF. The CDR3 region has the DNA TGTGCCAGCAGCCAAGATGGGGCTAGGGGACTAGCGGGGATAAACATTCAGTACTTC.